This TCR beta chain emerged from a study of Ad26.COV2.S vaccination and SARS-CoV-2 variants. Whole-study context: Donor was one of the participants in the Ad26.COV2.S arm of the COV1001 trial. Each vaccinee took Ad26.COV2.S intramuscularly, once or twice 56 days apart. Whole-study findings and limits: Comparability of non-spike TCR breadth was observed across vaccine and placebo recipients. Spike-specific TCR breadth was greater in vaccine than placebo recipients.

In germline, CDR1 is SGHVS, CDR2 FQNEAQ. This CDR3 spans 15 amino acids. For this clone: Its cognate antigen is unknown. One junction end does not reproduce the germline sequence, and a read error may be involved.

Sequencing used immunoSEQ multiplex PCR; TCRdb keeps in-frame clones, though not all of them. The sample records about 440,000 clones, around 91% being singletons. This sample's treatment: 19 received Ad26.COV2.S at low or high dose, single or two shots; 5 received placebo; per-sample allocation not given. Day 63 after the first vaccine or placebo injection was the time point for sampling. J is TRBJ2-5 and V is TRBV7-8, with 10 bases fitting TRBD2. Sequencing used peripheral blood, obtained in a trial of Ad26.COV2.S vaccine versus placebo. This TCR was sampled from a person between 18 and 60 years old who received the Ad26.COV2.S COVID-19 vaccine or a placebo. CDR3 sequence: CASSSYPGTSENQYF. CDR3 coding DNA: TGTGCCAGCAGCTCCTACCCCGGGACTAGCGAGAACCAGTACTTC.